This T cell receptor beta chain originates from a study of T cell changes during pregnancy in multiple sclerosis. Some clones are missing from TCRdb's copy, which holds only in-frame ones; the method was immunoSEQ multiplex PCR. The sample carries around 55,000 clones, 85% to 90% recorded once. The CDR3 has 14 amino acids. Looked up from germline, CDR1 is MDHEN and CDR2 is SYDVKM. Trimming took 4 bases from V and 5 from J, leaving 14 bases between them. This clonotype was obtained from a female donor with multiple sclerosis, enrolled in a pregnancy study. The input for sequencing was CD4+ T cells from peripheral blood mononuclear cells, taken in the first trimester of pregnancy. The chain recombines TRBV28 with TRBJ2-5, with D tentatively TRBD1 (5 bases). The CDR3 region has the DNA TGTGCCAGCAGTTACAGGCAGGGTGGCGAGACCCAGTACTTC. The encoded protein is CASSYRQGGETQYF.